This TCR beta chain was recovered during a study of blood T cell repertoires in COVID-19. Study-level background: Sites in the United States, Italy and Spain provided acute and convalescent COVID-19 samples.

This table comes from immunoSEQ multiplex PCR, and its TCRdb copy is limited to in-frame clones, with some not included. The sample lists 450,000 or so clones; 70% to 90% were seen once. The germline CDR1 and CDR2 sequences are SEHNR and FQNEAQ (reference sequence). V shed 3 bases and J shed 5 bases, with 10 bases lying between them. The CDR3 sequence is 13 residues long. The sequenced sample was peripheral blood. The chain carries TRBV7-9 and TRBJ1-1; D gene ambiguous. This TCR was recovered from a man aged 18-30 years with COVID-19, enrolled during active disease. CDR3 in DNA: TGTGCCAGCAGCTTGAACCCGGGAACTGAAGCTTTCTTT. The encoded protein is CASSLNPGTEAFF.